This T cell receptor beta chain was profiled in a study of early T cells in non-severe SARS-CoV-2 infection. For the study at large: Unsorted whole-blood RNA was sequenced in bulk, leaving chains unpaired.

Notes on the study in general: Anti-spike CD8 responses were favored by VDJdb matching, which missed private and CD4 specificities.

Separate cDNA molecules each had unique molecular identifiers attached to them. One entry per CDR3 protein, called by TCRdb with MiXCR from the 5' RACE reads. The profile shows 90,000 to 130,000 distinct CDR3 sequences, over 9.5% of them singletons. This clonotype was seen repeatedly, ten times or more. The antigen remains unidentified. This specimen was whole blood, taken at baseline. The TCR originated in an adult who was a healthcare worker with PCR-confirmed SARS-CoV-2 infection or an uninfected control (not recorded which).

The DNA of the CDR3 is TGCAGCGTTGAATTGGGCCAGGGAGCTTTCTTT. This codes for CSVELGQGAFF. V is TRBV29-1 and J is TRBJ1-1, with D tentatively TRBD1 (5 bases). Deletions cut 2 bases from V and 10 bases from J, with 11 bases between. This CDR3 is 11 amino acids long. Germline CDR1 and CDR2: SQVTM and ANQGSEA.